These 20 T cell receptor beta chains were sequenced from one sample in a study of beta chain features in type 1 diabetes. Study-level findings and limits: All four CD4+ subsets of Type 1 diabetes patients contained TCRB CDR3s that were moderately but significantly shorter.

No antigen is known for these receptors. All of the isolated RNA was reverse transcribed, so expressed TCRB transcripts were sequenced. Repertoires were generated with immunoSEQ multiplex PCR, while TCRdb's copy carries only in-frame clones and drops some. The sample holds 630,000 or so clones, roughly an eighth seen once. The sample consisted of naive CD4+ T cells from blood. The source is a man younger than 30 with type 1 diabetes.

There are a few counts of this clone. The chain combines TRBV19 with TRBJ1-5; D is unresolved. V was clipped by 4 bases and J by 5 bases, with 9 bases between them. The length of the CDR3 is 13 residues. Germline CDR1 LNHDA, CDR2 SQIVND (reference sequence). This CDR3 reads CASSTQLHQPQHF. CDR3 bases: TGTGCCAGTAGTACCCAACTCCATCAGCCCCAGCATTTT.

This clone was detected only once. This chain connects TRBV5-1 to TRBJ1-1, with D possibly matching TRBD1 (5 bases). CDR3 length equals 13 residues. Germline V gene data show CDR1 as SGHRS and CDR2 as YFSETQ. Trimming pared 4 bases from V and 7 bases from J, leaving 14 bases between. CDR3 amino acids: CASSPGTYHEAFF. The DNA for the CDR3 is TGCGCCAGCAGCCCGGGGACCTATCATGAAGCTTTCTTT.

This clone was seen a handful of times. The chain has TRBV18 and TRBJ1-4, with D perhaps matching TRBD1 (6 bases). The CDR3 extends over 19 amino acids. The V gene lost 2 bases and the J gene lost 5 bases, with 24 bases spanning the gap. Germline V gene sequence: CDR1 KGHSH, CDR2 LQKENI. The CDR3 DNA is TGTGCCAGCTCACCAGCGGTGGGACCGGGACAAAGGAAGAATGAAAAACTGTTTTTT. Translation gives CASSPAVGPGQRKNEKLFF.

The chain employs TRBV5-6 and TRBJ1-2; possible D gene TRBD1, 5 bases. Germline-derived CDR1 and CDR2 are SGHDT and YYEEEE. CDR3 size: 13 residues. Trimming shortened V by 6 bases and J by 4 bases, and 13 bases separated the two germline ends. In DNA, the CDR3 is TGTGCCAGCACCTTCGGGACCGGCTATGGCTACACCTTC. This encodes CASTFGTGYGYTF.

In its sample, this clone was seen a few times. The rearrangement uses TRBV4-3 and TRBJ2-1, with 7 nucleotides matching TRBD2. Per the germline V gene, CDR1 is LGHNA and CDR2 is YSLEER. The CDR3 is 15 residues long. The J segment lost 5 bases and the V segment lost 1 base, leaving 5 bases of the junction unmatched. CDR3 sequence reads: CASSQGGGPNNEQFF. DNA of the CDR3: TGCGCCAGCAGCCAAGGGGGGGGTCCGAACAATGAGCAGTTCTTC.

This clone turned up a few times. The V gene is TRBV13, the J gene TRBJ1-2; 9 positions match TRBD1. J lost 7 bases, V lost 4 bases, and 13 bases had no gene match. This CDR3 has 16 amino acids. The germline V gene encodes CDR1 PRHDT and CDR2 FYEKMQ (reference sequence). CDR3 bases: TGTGCCAGCAGCTACAGATTGTCGGGACAGGGCGGTGGCTACACCTTC. It is translated as CASSYRLSGQGGGYTF.

This clone showed up just a few times. The chain recombines TRBV7-8 with TRBJ2-3; D ambiguous. Germline V lookup: CDR1 SGHVS, CDR2 FQNEAQ. The CDR3 covers 14 residues. Trimming took off 3 bases at V and 2 bases at J, with 9 bases between the two ends. CDR3 amino acids: CASSFGQSTDTQYF. The DNA of the CDR3 is TGTGCCAGCAGCTTCGGGCAGTCCACAGATACGCAGTATTTT.

The rearrangement links TRBV9 to TRBJ1-4; no firm D call. Germline V lookup: CDR1 SGDLS, CDR2 YYNGEE. Trimming removed 2 bases from V and 5 bases from J, with 10 bases in between. The CDR3 has 14 amino acids. The CDR3 nucleotides are TGTGCCAGCAGCGTGCGTCAGGACAATGAAAAACTGTTTTTT. It translates to CASSVRQDNEKLFF.

V and J are TRBV4-2 and TRBJ1-2, with unresolved D. The ends were cut back, 4 bases at V and 3 bases at J, with 15 bases in the middle. This CDR3 has 15 amino acids. The germline gives CDR1 LGHNA, CDR2 YNFKEQ. The CDR3 DNA reads TGTGCCAGCAGCCCGACGATCAACCGGGACTATGGCTACACCTTC. Protein: CASSPTINRDYGYTF.

In this sample, this clone turned up a few times. The V call is TRBV30, the J call TRBJ2-7; D perhaps matches TRBD1 (5 bases). The V end lost 7 bases, the J end lost 6 bases, and 22 bases lay between the germline ends. The germline gives CDR1 GTSNPN, CDR2 SVGIG (reference sequence). There are 14 residues in the CDR3. As DNA, the CDR3 is TGTGCCTTCCGACCGACAGTATATACGGGCGAGCAGTACTTC. It translates to CAFRPTVYTGEQYF.

This chain connects TRBV5-1 to TRBJ2-2, with D perhaps matching TRBD1 (5 bases). The V end was cut by 0 bases, the J end by 4 bases, with 7 bases between. Germline V gene lookup returns CDR1 SGHRS and CDR2 YFSETQ. The CDR3 has 14 residues. Here the CDR3 reads CASSLEGRTGELFF. CDR3 DNA sequence: TGCGCCAGCAGCTTGGAGGGGCGCACCGGGGAGCTGTTTTTT.

V gene TRBV30 combines with J gene TRBJ2-2; D is unresolved. This CDR3 is 15 amino acids long. V was cut by 6 bases and J by 5 bases, with 19 bases left in between. The germline gives CDR1 GTSNPN, CDR2 SVGIG (reference sequence). CDR3 sequence (DNA): TGTGCCTGCCCCCCGCGAGGACCGACAACCGGGGAGCTGTTTTTT. The encoded protein is CACPPRGPTTGELFF.

This clone was detected a few times. At one end the junction does not follow the germline gene, possibly because of a read error. The rearrangement uses TRBV7-9 and TRBJ1-4, with TRBD1 matching 7 bases. Germline V lookup: CDR1 SEHNR, CDR2 FQNEAQ (reference sequence). The CDR3 consists of 14 residues. The CDR3 DNA reads TGTGCCAGCAGCTTAGTGGAGTATGACAGGGCGATCCATTTT. It specifies CASSLVEYDRAIHF.

In DNA, the CDR3 is TGTGCCAGCAGCTTAAAACGGGGCAGAATGACAGAGACCCAGTACTTC. Its protein is CASSLKRGRMTETQYF. The rearrangement joins TRBV11-2 to TRBJ2-5; perhaps D is TRBD1 or TRBD2 (5 bases each). In germline, CDR1 is SGHAT, CDR2 FQNNGV. V dropped 2 bases and J dropped 4 bases, with 17 bases sitting between them. This CDR3 is 16 amino acids long.

V gene TRBV5-1 combines with J gene TRBJ2-5; D could derive from TRBD1 or TRBD2 (5 bases each). The CDR3 consists of 13 residues. The germline CDR1 and CDR2 sequences are SGHRS and YFSETQ. Trimming took 0 bases from V and 4 from J, leaving 7 bases between them. CDR3 region: CASSLAGAETQYF. CDR3 DNA: TGCGCCAGCAGCTTGGCCGGGGCAGAGACCCAGTACTTC.

J is TRBJ2-1 and V is TRBV25-1; D unclear. V gave up 6 bases and J gave up 0 bases, with 15 bases separating them. The CDR3 loop spans 16 amino acids. Germline lookup yields CDR1 MGHDK and CDR2 SYGVNS. This CDR3 reads CASSPRSLSSYNEQFF. The CDR3, as DNA: TGTGCCAGCAGCCCCCGCTCCCTTAGCTCCTACAATGAGCAGTTCTTC.

The chain uses TRBV2 and TRBJ2-1; a possible D gene is TRBD2 (6 bases). This CDR3 contains 16 residues. Germline-derived CDR1 and CDR2 are SNHLY and FYNNEI. V lost 6 bases to trimming and J lost 6 bases, with 21 bases between them. The CDR3 is CASRGGTLVFVNEQFF. The CDR3 DNA is TGTGCCAGCAGAGGCGGGACCCTCGTATTCGTCAATGAGCAGTTCTTC.

This clone was detected a few times. V is TRBV4-2 and J is TRBJ2-1; D is possibly TRBD2 (6 bases). The CDR3 spans 16 residues. CDR1 LGHNA and CDR2 YNFKEQ come from the germline V gene. Trimming removed 0 bases at V and 5 bases at J, with 14 bases between. The CDR3 DNA reads as TGTGCCAGCAGCCAAGAAGGGCGGGGAGGCGACAATGAGCAGTTCTTC. This translates into CASSQEGRGGDNEQFF.

This clone was counted only a few times. The chain combines TRBV29-1 with TRBJ2-7; D call uncertain. The CDR3 has 12 amino acids. Germline values: CDR1 SQVTM, CDR2 ANQGSEA. The germline V and J ends were trimmed by 4 bases and 6 bases, with 13 bases remaining between them. The CDR3 DNA is TGCAGCGTTGCCTACTGGGAAGGCGAGCAGTACTTC. As protein: CSVAYWEGEQYF.

This rearrangement joins TRBV25-1 to TRBJ2-1; D is undetermined. V was cut by 2 bases and J by 1 base, with 9 bases left in between. Germline values: CDR1 MGHDK, CDR2 SYGVNS. This CDR3 has 15 amino acids. CDR3 residues: CASSESRPSYNEQFF. CDR3 DNA sequence: TGTGCCAGCAGTGAAAGCAGACCATCCTACAATGAGCAGTTCTTC.